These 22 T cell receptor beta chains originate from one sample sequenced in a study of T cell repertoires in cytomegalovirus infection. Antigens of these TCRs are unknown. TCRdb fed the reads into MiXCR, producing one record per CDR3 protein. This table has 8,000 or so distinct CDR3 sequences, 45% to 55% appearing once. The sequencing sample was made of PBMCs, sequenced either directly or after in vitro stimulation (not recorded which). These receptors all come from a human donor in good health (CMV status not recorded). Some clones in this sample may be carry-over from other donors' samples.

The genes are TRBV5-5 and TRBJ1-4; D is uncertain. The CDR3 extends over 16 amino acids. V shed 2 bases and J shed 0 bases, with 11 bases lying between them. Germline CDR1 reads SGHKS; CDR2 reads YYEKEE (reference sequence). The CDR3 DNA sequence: TGTGCCAGCAGCTTCGTTCCCCTACCAACTAATGAAAAACTGTTTTTT. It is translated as CASSFVPLPTNEKLFF.

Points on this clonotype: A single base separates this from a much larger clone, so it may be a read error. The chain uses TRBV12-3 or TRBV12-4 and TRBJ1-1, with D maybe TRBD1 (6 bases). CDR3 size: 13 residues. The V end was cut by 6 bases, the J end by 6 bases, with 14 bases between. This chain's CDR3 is CASSVREGAEAFF. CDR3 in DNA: TGTGCCAGCAGCGTACGGGAGGGGGCTGAAGCTTTCTTT.

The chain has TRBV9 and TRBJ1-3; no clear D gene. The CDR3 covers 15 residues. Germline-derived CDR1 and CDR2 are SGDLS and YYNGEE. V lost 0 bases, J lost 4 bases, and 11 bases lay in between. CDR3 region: CASSVEGAYGNTIYF. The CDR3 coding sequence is TGTGCCAGCAGCGTAGAAGGAGCCTACGGAAACACCATATATTTT.

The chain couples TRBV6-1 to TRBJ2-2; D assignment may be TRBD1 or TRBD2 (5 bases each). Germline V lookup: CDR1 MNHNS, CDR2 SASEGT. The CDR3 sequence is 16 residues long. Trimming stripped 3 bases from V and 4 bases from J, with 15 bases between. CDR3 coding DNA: TGTGCCAGCAGTGAGCGGGCAGGGAAAACCACCGGGGAGCTGTTTTTT. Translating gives CASSERAGKTTGELFF.

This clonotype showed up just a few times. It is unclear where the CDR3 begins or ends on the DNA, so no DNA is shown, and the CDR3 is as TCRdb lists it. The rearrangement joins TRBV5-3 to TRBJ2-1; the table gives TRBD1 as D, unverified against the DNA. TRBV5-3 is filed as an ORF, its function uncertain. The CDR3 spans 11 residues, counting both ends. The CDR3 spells CASTWGNYKCF.

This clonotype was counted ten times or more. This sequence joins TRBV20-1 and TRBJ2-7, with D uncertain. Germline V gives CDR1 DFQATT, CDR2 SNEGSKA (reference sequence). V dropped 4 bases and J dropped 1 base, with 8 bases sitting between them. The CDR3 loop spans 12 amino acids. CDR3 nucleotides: TGCAGTGCTAACGTATTGTCCTACGAGCAGTACTTC. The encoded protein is CSANVLSYEQYF.

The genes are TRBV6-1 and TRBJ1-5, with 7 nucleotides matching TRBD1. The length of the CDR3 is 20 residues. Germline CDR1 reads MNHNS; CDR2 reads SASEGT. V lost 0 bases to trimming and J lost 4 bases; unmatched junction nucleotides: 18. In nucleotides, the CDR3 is TGTGCCAGCAGTGAAGCGCTTCGTGGGACAGTTGGTTTGGGGAATCAGCCCCAGCATTTT. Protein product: CASSEALRGTVGLGNQPQHF.

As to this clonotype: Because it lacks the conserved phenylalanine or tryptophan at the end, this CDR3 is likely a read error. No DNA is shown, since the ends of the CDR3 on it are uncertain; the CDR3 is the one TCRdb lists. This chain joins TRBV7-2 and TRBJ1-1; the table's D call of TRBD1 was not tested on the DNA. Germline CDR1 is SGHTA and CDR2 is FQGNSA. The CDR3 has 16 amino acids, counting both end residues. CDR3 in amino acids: CASSLDSRGSNTEAFL.

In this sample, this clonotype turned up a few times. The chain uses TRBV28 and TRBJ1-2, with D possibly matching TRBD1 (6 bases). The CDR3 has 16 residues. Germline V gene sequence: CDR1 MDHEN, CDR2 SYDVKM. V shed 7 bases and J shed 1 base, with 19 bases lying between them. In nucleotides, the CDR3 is TGTGCCAGCACTCCGGGACACGCTACCTTTAACTATGGCTACACCTTC. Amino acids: CASTPGHATFNYGYTF.

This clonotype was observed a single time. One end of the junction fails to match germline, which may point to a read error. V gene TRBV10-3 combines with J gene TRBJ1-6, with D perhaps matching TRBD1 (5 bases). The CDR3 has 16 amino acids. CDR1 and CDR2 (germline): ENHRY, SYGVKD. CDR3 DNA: TGTGCCATCAGGGTGACAGACGACGAACGTAGGTCACCCCTCCCCTTT. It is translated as CAIRVTDDERRSPLPF.

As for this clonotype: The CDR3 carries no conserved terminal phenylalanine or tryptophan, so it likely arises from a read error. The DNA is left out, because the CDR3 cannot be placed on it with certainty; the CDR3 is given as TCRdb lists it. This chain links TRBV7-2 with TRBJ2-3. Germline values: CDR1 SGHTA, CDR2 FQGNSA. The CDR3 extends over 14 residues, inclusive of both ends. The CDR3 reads CASSLTDKLETQSC.

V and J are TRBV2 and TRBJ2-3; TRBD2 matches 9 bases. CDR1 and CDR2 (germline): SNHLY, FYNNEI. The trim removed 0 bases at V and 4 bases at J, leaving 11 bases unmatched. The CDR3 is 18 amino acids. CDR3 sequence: CASSEALVAGDRADTQYF. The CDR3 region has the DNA TGTGCCAGCAGTGAAGCGTTAGTAGCGGGGGATCGAGCAGATACGCAGTATTTT.

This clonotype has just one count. In nucleotides, the CDR3 is TGTGCCAGCAGTGATCAGGGCATGAACACTGAAGCTTTCTTT. This encodes CASSDQGMNTEAFF. The chain combines TRBV6-1 with TRBJ1-1; TRBD1 might be the D (5 bases). The CDR3 spans 14 residues. Germline-derived CDR1 and CDR2 are MNHNS and SASEGT. Trimming stripped 3 bases from V and 0 bases from J, with 8 bases between.

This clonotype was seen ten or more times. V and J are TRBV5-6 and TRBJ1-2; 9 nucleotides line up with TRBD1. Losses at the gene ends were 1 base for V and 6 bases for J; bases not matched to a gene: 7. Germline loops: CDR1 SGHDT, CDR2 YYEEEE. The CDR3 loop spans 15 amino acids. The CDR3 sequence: CASSLRTGEVNGYTF. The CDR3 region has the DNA TGTGCCAGCAGCTTGAGGACAGGGGAAGTGAATGGCTACACCTTC.

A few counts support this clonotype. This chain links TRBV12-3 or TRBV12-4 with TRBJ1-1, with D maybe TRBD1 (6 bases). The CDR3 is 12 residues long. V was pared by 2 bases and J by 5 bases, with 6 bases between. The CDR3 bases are TGTGCCAGCAGTTTAACAGGGACTGAAGCTTTCTTT. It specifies CASSLTGTEAFF.

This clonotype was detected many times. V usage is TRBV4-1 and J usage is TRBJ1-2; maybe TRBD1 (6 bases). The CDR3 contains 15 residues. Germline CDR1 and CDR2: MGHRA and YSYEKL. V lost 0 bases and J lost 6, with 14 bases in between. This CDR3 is CASSQDPGAKNGYTF. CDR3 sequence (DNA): TGCGCCAGCAGCCAAGATCCGGGGGCGAAAAATGGCTACACCTTC.

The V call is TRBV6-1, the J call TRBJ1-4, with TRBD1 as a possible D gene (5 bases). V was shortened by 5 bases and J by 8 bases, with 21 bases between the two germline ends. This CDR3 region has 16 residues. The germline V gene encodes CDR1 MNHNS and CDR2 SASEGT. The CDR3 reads CASSPGTGLIREKLFF. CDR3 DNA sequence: TGTGCCAGCAGTCCCGGGACGGGATTAATAAGGGAAAAACTGTTTTTT.

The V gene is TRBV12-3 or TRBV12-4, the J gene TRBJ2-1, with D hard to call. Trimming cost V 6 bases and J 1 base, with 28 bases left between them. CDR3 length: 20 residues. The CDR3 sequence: CASSSLSLLWLERSYNEQFF. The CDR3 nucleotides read TGTGCCAGCAGCTCCCTAAGCCTCCTTTGGTTAGAAAGGTCCTACAATGAGCAGTTCTTC.

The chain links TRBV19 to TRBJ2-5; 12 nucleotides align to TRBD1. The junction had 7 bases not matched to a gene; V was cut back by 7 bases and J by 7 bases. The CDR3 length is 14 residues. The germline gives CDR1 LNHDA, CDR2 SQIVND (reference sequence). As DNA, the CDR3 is TGTGCCAGTAATTCGGGACAGGGGGCTGTGACCCAGTACTTC. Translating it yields CASNSGQGAVTQYF.

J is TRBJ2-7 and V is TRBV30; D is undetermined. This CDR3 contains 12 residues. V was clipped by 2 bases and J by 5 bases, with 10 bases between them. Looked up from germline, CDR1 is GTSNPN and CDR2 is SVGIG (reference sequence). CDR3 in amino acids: CAWSPQTNEQYF. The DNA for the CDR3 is TGTGCCTGGAGTCCCCAAACCAACGAGCAGTACTTC.

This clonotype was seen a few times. The DNA for the CDR3 is TGTGCTAGTGGTTTGGTATCGGTAAGAGGGGCCGTCCCCTACCAGGAGCAGTTCTTC. Protein sequence: CASGLVSVRGAVPYQEQFF. The rearrangement uses TRBV12-5 and TRBJ2-1, with D perhaps TRBD1 or TRBD2 (5 bases each). V was clipped by 0 bases and J by 10 bases, with 28 bases between them. The germline CDR1 and CDR2 sequences are LGHNT and FRNRAP. The CDR3 runs 19 residues. Full variable domain (outside the CDR3, taken from reference TRBV12-5 and TRBJ2-1): DARVTQTPRHKVTEMGQEVTMRCQPILGHNTVFWYRQTMMQGLELLAYFRNRAPLDDSGMPKDRFSAEMPDATLATLKIQPSEPRDSAVYFCASGLVSVRGAVPYQEQFFGPGTRLTVL.

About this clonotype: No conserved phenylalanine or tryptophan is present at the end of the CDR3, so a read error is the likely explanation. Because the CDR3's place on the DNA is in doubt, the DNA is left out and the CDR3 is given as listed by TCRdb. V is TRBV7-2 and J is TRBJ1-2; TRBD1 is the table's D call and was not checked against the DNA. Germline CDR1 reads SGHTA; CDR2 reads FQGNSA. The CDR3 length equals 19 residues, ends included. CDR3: CASSLGDDTPTGLGSRYTL.